The subject of this entry is one T cell receptor (beta chain). The CDR3 has 13 residues. The germline gives CDR1 MDHEN, CDR2 SYDVKM. Trimming pared 5 bases from V and 8 bases from J, leaving 12 bases between. This sample is part of a study of blood T cell repertoires in COVID-19. Study in general: T cells, B-cell-depleted T cells, or PBMCs supplied cDNA or gDNA.

In the original workflow: Amplification from reference gene primers served as the basis for estimated nucleated cell counts. Some clones are missing from TCRdb's copy, which holds only in-frame ones; the method was immunoSEQ multiplex PCR. The V and J calls and the clone size are those of that table, but D and trimming were determined from the DNA. The table records 220,000 or so clones, approximately 90% of them present only once. This rearrangement joins TRBV28 to TRBJ1-4; D remains unclear. This TCR was recovered from a man in his fifties or sixties who had been exposed to COVID-19. The sample comprised PBMCs or T cells enriched from blood (not recorded which). CDR3 residues: CASSPPFREKLFF. The CDR3, as DNA: TGTGCCAGCAGTCCTCCATTCAGGGAAAAACTGTTTTTT. The full variable domain, completed using reference TRBV28 and TRBJ1-4, is DVKVTQSSRYLVKRTGEKVFLECVQDMDHENMFWYRQDPGLGLRLIYFSYDVKMKEKGDIPEGYSVSREKKERFSLILESASTNQTSMYLCASSPPFREKLFFGSGTQLSVL.